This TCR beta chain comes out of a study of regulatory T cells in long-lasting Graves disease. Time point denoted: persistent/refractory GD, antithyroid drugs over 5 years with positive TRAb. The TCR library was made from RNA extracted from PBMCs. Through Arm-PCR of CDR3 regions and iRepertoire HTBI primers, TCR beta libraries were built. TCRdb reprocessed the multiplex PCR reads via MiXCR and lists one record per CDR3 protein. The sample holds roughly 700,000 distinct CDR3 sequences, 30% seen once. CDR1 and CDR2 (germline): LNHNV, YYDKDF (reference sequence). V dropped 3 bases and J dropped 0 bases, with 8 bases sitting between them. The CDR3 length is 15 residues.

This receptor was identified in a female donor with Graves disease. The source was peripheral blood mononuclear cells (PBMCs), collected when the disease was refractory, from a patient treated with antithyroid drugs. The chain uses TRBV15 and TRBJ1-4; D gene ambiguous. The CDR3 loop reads CATSRGPTTNEKLFF. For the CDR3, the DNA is TGTGCCACCAGCAGGGGCCCAACAACTAATGAAAAACTGTTTTTT.